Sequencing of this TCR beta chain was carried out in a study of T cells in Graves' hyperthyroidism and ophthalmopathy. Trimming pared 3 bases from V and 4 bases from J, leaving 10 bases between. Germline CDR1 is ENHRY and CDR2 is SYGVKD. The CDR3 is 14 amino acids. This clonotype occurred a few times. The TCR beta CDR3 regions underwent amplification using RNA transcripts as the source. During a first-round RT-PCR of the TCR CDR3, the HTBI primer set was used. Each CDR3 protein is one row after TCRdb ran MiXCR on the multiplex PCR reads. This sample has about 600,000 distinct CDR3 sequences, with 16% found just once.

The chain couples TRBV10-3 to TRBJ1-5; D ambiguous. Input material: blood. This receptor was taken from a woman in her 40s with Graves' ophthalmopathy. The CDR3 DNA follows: TGTGCCATCAGTGAATTGGGTGATAATCAGCCCCAGCATTTT. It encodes CAISELGDNQPQHF.